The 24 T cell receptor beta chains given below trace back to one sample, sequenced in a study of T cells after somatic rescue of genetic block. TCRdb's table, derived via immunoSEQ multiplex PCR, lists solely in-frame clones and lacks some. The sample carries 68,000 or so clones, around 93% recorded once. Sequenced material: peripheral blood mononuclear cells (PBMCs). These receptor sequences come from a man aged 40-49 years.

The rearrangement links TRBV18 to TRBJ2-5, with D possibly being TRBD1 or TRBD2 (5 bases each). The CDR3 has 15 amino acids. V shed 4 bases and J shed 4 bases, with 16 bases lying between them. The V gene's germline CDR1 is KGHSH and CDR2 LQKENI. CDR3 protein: CASSLLAGTGETQYF. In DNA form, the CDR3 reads TGTGCCAGCTCACTTCTTGCTGGGACGGGAGAGACCCAGTACTTC.

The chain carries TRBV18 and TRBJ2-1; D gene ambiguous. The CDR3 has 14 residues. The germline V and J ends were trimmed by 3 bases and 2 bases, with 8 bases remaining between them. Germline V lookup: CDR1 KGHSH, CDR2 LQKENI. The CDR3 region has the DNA TGTGCCAGCTCACCTAGCCGACCCTACAATGAGCAGTTCTTC. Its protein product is CASSPSRPYNEQFF.

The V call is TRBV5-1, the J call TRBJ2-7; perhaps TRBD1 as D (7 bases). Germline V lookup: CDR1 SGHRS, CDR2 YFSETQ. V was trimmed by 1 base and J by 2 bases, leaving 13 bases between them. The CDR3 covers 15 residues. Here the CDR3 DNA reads TGCGCCAGCAGCTTGCGGGCAGGGGGGACCTACGAGCAGTACTTC. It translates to CASSLRAGGTYEQYF.

CDR3 nucleotide sequence: TGTGCCAGCAGTTTGGGACTAGCGATCTCCTACGAGCAGTACTTC. Translated: CASSLGLAISYEQYF. The chain couples TRBV28 to TRBJ2-7; the match to TRBD2 covers 10 bases. This CDR3 has 15 residues. V dropped 3 bases and J dropped 0; count of bases not matched to a gene: 2. Germline lookup yields CDR1 MDHEN and CDR2 SYDVKM.

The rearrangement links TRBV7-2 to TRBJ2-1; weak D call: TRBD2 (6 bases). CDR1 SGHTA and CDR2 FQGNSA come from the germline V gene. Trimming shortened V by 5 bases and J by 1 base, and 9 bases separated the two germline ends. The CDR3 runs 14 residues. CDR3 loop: CASSLGLSYNEQFF. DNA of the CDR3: TGTGCCAGCAGCCTGGGACTTTCCTACAATGAGCAGTTCTTC.

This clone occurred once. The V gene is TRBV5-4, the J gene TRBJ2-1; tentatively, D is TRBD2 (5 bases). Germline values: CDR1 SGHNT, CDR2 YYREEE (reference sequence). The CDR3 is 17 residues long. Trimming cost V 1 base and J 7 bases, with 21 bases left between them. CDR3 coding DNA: TGTGCCAGCAGCTTGCCCCCTGGAGCTAGCCAATCTAATGAGCAGTTCTTC. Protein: CASSLPPGASQSNEQFF.

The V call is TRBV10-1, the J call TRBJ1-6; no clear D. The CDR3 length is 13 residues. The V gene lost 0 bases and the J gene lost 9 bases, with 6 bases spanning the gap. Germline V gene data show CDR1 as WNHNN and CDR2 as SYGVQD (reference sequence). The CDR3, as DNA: TGCGCCAGCAGTGAGTCGAGTACTTCACCCCTCCACTTT. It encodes CASSESSTSPLHF.

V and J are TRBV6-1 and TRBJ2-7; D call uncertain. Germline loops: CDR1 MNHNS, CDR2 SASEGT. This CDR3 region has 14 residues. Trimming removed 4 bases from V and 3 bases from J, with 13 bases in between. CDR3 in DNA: TGTGCCAGCAGTGGGACCCGGACCTACTACGAGCAGTACTTC. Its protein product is CASSGTRTYYEQYF.

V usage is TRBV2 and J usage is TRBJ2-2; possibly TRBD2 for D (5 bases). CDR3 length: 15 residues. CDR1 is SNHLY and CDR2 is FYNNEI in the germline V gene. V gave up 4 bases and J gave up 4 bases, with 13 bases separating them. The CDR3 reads CASSVEEGGTGELFF. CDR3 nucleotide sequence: TGTGCCAGCAGTGTTGAAGAGGGCGGCACCGGGGAGCTGTTTTTT.

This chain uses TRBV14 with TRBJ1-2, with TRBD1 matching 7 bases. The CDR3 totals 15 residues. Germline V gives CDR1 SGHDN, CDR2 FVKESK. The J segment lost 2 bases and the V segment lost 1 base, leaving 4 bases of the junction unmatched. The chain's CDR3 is CASSQVKGANYGYTF. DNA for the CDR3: TGTGCCAGCAGCCAAGTTAAGGGGGCCAACTATGGCTACACCTTC. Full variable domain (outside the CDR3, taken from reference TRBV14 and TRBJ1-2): EAGVTQFPSHSVIEKGQTVTLRCDPISGHDNLYWYRRVMGKEIKFLLHFVKESKQDESGMPNNRFLAERTGGTYSTLKVQPAELEDSGVYFCASSQVKGANYGYTFGSGTRLTVV.

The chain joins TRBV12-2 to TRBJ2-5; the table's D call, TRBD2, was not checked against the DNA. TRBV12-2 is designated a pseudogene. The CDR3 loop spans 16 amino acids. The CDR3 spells CASRLDRRLAGETQYF. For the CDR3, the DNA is TGTGCAAGTCGCTTAGATCGACGCCTCGCGGGGGAGACCCAGTACTTC.

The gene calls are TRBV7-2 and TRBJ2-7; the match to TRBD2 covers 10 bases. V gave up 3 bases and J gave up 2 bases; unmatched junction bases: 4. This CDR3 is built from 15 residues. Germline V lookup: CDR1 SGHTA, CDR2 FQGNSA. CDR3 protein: CASSFGTSVAYEQYF. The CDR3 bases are TGTGCCAGCAGCTTCGGGACTAGCGTGGCCTACGAGCAGTACTTC.

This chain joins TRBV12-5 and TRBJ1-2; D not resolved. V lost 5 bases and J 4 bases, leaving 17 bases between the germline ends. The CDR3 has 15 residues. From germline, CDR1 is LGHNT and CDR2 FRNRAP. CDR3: CASGPSGEKLYGYTF. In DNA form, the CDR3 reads TGTGCTAGTGGTCCCTCCGGAGAAAAACTCTATGGCTACACCTTC.

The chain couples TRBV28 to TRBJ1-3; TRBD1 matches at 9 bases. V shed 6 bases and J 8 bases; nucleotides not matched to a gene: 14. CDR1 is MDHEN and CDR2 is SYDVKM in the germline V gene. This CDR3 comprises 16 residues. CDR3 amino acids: CASSTFFGTGSDTIYF. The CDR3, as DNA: TGTGCCAGCAGCACCTTTTTTGGGACAGGGTCGGACACCATATATTTT.

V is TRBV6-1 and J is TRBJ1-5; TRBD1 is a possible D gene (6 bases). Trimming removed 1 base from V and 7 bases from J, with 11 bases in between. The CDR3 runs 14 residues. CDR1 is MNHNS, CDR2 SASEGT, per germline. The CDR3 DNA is TGTGCCAGCAGTGAAGGGGGGCGAGGGCAGCCCCAGCATTTT. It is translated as CASSEGGRGQPQHF.

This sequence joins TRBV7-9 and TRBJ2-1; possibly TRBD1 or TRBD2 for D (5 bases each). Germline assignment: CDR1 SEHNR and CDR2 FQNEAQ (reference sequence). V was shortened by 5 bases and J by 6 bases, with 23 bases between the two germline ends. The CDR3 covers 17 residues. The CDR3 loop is CASSHQPRGARGNEQFF. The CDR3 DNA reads TGTGCCAGCAGCCACCAGCCGCGCGGCGCGAGGGGCAATGAGCAGTTCTTC.

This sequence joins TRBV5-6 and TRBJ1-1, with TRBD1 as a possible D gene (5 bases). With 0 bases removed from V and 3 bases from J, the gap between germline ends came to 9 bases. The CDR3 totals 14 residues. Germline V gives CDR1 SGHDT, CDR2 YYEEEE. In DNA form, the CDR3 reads TGTGCCAGCAGCTTGGACAGGTGGGACACTGAAGCTTTCTTT. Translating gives CASSLDRWDTEAFF.

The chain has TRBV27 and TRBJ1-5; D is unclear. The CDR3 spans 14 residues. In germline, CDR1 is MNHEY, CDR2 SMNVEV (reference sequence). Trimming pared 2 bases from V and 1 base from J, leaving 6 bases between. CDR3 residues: CASSLRESNQPQHF. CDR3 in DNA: TGTGCCAGCAGTTTAAGGGAGAGCAATCAGCCCCAGCATTTT.

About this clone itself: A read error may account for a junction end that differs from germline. The DNA for the CDR3 is TGCAGTACTAGATCGGGACATGAGCAGTTCTTC. Encoded protein: CSTRSGHEQFF. The chain carries TRBV20-1 and TRBJ2-1, with D tentatively TRBD1 or TRBD2 (5 bases each). The germline CDR1 and CDR2 sequences are DFQATT and SNEGSKA (reference sequence). The CDR3 is 11 residues long.

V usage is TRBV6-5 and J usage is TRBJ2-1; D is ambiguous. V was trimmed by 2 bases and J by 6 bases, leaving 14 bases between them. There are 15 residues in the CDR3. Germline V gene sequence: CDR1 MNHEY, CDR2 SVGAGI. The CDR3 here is CASSYAWTPANEQFF. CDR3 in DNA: TGTGCCAGCAGTTACGCTTGGACCCCAGCCAATGAGCAGTTCTTC.

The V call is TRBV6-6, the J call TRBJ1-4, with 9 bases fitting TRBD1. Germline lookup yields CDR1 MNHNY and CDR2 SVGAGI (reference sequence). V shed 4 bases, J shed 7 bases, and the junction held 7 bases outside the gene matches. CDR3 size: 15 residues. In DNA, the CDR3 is TGTGCCAGCAGTTTTCCCGGGACAGGGAGTGAAAAACTGTTTTTT. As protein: CASSFPGTGSEKLFF.

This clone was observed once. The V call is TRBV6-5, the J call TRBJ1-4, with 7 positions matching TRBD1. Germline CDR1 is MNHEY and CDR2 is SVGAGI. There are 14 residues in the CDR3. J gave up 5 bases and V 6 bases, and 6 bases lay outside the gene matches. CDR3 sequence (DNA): TGTGCCAGCAGACCCAGGGGGAGGAATGAAAAACTGTTTTTT. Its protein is CASRPRGRNEKLFF.

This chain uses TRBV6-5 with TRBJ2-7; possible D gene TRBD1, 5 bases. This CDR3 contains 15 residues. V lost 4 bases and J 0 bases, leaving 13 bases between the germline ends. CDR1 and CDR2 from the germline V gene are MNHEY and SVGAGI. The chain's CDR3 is CASSSQGRASYEQYF. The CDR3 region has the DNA TGTGCCAGCAGTTCCCAGGGTAGGGCCTCCTACGAGCAGTACTTC.

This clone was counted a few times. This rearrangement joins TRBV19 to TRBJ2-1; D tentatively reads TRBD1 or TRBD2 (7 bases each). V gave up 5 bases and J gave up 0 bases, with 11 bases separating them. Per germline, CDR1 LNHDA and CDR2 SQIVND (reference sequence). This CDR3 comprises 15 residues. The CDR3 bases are TGTGCCAGTAGTTTCAGGGGGGGCTCCTACAATGAGCAGTTCTTC. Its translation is CASSFRGGSYNEQFF.